The rows below give T cell receptor beta chains drawn from one sample of a study of blood T cell repertoires in COVID-19. Method: immunoSEQ multiplex PCR; TCRdb's copy keeps in-frame clones and lacks some. The sample consists of some 100,000 clones, 70% to 90% of them appearing once. Sequenced sample: peripheral blood. The origin of the receptors is a woman in her 70s with acute or convalescent COVID-19. Both conserved end residues are part of each CDR3.

>TRBV3-1/TRBV3-2|13
CASSQVTGRTQYF
>TRBV7-2|13
CASSLLAQETQYF
>TRBV11-2|14
CASSSGGGTTEQYF
>TRBV3-1/TRBV3-2|15
CASSQAFGRAREQFF
>TRBV4-1|17
CASSQEHGLAGVHEQFF
>TRBV5-1|15
CASSLSTGVNTEAFF
>TRBV5-1|13
CASRLDRDTEAFF
>TRBV29-1|14
CSATVGGGYETQYF
>TRBV24-1|15
CATSRTGGDRYGYTF
>TRBV19|12
CASSRTGETQYF
>TRBV28|14
CASSFAGSTDTQYF
>TRBV3-1/TRBV3-2|15
CASSVAGPIKNEQFF
>TRBV27|15
CASSLQRVTNTEAFF
>TRBV5-1|13
CASSFSTNEKLFF
>TRBV4-2|15
CASSQEGGYASPLHF
>TRBV11-2|15
CASSATGSGNQPQHF
>TRBV11-3|14
CASSRTGTGNTIYF
>TRBV7-9|15
CASSAKLGLGDTQYF
>TRBV6-5|12
CASRGHDYGYTF
>TRBV4-1|16
CASSQPSAGTHTEAFF
>TRBV6-2/TRBV6-3|15
CASSEGLAGVSEQFF
>TRBV20-1|12
CSASKGKGELFF
>TRBV2|13
CASSNTPRGRAFF
>TRBV5-4|15
CASSSLLAAYNEQFF
>TRBV10-2|13
CASSVTGGGEAFF
>TRBV24-1|14
CATSDSGVPYEQYF
>TRBV7-2|13
CASSLMLETEQFF
>TRBV7-9|16
CASSGEKQENTGELFF
>TRBV5-1|14
CASSLSANSYEQYF
>TRBV7-9|15
CASSRVGVLNYGYTF
>TRBV28|15
CASSLWGRNTGELFF
>TRBV21-1|21
CASSKEIWQRASRRNLGEQYF
>TRBV15|14
CATSRDGGRSEQFF
>TRBV2|15
CASSERGNLGSPLHF
>TRBV4-1|17
CASSHPYLAGPTNEQFF
>TRBV3-1/TRBV3-2|13
CASSQTGFYGYTF
>TRBV30|17
CAWSATGTHKYQETQYF
>TRBV12-3/TRBV12-4|12
CASTGDGRPQHF
>TRBV28|15
CASSKSAGGRYIQYF
>TRBV12-3/TRBV12-4|12
CASSLDVPGQFF
>TRBV18|16
CATTPTSGTGVTEAFF
>TRBV18|14
CASSPGTGSYEQYF
>TRBV5-1|14
CASSLYEGDSPLHF
>TRBV4-2|19
CASSQNILSGTSDSYEQYF
>TRBV2|14
CASSEVYKNQPQHF
>TRBV6-6|17
CASSRSGGRASTDTQYF
>TRBV14|18
CASSHYLPLAGAPDTQYF
>TRBV12-3/TRBV12-4|13
CASRRQGVNEQYF
>TRBV4-1|15
CASSQVAQNNYGYTF
>TRBV30|12
CAWSVRADTQYF
>TRBV5-1|13
CASSLGQGDGYTF
>TRBV14|19
CASSQDPTGKYSNCNEQFF